The 7 T cell receptor beta chains reported below all come from one sample, sequenced in a study of human T cells and chemical hapten exposure. TCRdb re-derived calls from the 5' RACE reads in MiXCR, one entry per CDR3 protein. Of around 140,000 distinct CDR3 sequences detected, 4.1% appear once; the ten largest clones hold over 1.1%. Total RNA was isolated from whole blood that had not been fractionated. The receptor source for this set is a female donor in good health.

This clonotype was recorded many times. The rearrangement uses TRBV19 and TRBJ2-4, with 8 bases identical to TRBD1. V was clipped by 7 bases and J by 3 bases; unmatched bases: 8. The CDR3 is 15 amino acids. The germline V gene encodes CDR1 LNHDA and CDR2 SQIVND (reference sequence). For the CDR3, the DNA is TGTGCCAGTACCCCAGGGGGCTTCGTCAAAAACATTCAGTACTTC. It encodes CASTPGGFVKNIQYF.

Many counts were recorded for this clonotype. V gene TRBV20-1 combines with J gene TRBJ1-3; D might be TRBD1 (6 bases). The germline V gene encodes CDR1 DFQATT and CDR2 SNEGSKA (reference sequence). This CDR3 is 14 amino acids long. The V end was cut by 6 bases, the J end by 1 base, with 13 bases between. The CDR3 reads CSAGEGGSGNTIYF. CDR3 bases: TGCAGTGCCGGAGAGGGGGGGTCTGGAAACACCATATATTTT.

This clonotype occurred many times. The rearrangement joins TRBV12-3 or TRBV12-4 to TRBJ2-3; 10 bases map to TRBD1. The CDR3 is made up of 16 amino acids. V dropped 7 bases and J dropped 2; count of bases not matched to a gene: 9. The CDR3 is CASTRLDRGDTDTQYF. The CDR3 nucleotides read TGTGCCAGCACCCGCTTGGACAGGGGGGACACAGATACGCAGTATTTT.

This clonotype has ten or more counts. The genes are TRBV5-1 and TRBJ2-3; no definite D call. This CDR3 is 16 amino acids long. Trimming took 5 bases from V and 4 from J, leaving 20 bases between them. Germline V lookup: CDR1 SGHRS, CDR2 YFSETQ. This CDR3 reads CASSTTGGSGADTQYF. CDR3 nucleotide sequence: TGCGCCAGCAGTACCACGGGTGGGTCTGGGGCAGATACGCAGTATTTT.

This clonotype was seen ten or more times. The genes are TRBV20-1 and TRBJ1-5; possibly TRBD1 for D (5 bases). The V end was cut by 4 bases, the J end by 6 bases, with 25 bases between. This CDR3 spans 17 amino acids. Germline V gene lookup returns CDR1 DFQATT and CDR2 SNEGSKA (reference sequence). The CDR3 loop is CSATPSGLSLISQPQHF. DNA for the CDR3: TGCAGTGCTACCCCCTCGGGACTCTCACTCATAAGTCAGCCCCAGCATTTT.

At least ten counts were recorded for this clonotype. V usage is TRBV6-4 and J usage is TRBJ2-3; D unresolved. This CDR3 region has 15 residues. Germline V gene lookup returns CDR1 MRHNA and CDR2 SNTAGT. V lost 0 bases, J lost 5 bases, and 12 bases lay in between. CDR3 loop: CASSDSASGRDTQYF. The CDR3 DNA reads as TGTGCCAGCAGTGACTCGGCTAGTGGAAGAGATACGCAGTATTTT.

This clonotype has ten or more counts. The genes are TRBV3-1 and TRBJ2-2, with a possible D match to TRBD2 (6 bases). The ends were cut back, 8 bases at V and 6 bases at J, with 10 bases in the middle. This CDR3 is 12 amino acids long. Germline V gene lookup returns CDR1 LGHDT and CDR2 YNNKEL (reference sequence). CDR3 sequence: CASGGLAGELFF. CDR3 bases: TGTGCCAGCGGGGGGTTAGCCGGGGAGCTGTTTTTT.